This TCR beta chain emerged from a study of blood T cell repertoires in COVID-19. CDR3 length equals 15 residues. From germline, CDR1 is ENHRY and CDR2 SYGVKD. Trimming took 2 bases from V and 4 from J; bases not matched to a gene: 5. Clones were sequenced by immunoSEQ multiplex PCR, and TCRdb holds only the in-frame ones, with some missing. Among around 92,000 clones listed, 83% were seen once. The source material was peripheral blood. This rearrangement joins TRBV10-3 to TRBJ1-5, with 7 bases identical to TRBD1. The origin of this receptor is a woman older than 75 with acute or convalescent COVID-19. CDR3 bases: TGTGCCATCAGTGAGAGACAGGGTATGAATCAGCCCCAGCATTTT. It translates to CAISERQGMNQPQHF.